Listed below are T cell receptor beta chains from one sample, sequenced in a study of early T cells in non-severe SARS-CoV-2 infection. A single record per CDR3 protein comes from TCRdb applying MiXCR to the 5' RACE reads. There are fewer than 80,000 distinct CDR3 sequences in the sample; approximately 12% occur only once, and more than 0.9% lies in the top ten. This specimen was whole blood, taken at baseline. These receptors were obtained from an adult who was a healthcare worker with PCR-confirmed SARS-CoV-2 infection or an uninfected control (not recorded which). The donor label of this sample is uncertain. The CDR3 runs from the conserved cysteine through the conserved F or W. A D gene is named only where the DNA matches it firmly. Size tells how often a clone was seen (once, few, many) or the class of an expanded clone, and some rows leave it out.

TGTGCCACCAGTGATCTGGGGGAGCAGTTCTTC,CATSDLGEQFF,-,many,11,TRBJ2-1,TRBV24-1
TGTGCCAGCAGTTACACAGGGAGGGACTATGGCTACACCTTC,CASSYTGRDYGYTF,-,-,14,TRBJ1-2,TRBV27
TGTGCCAGCAGTTACGGAAATGAGCAGTTCTTC,CASSYGNEQFF,-,-,11,TRBJ2-1,TRBV6-6
TGTGCCAGCAGCTCATCAGGGGACACGCAGTATTTT,CASSSSGDTQYF,-,-,12,TRBJ2-3,TRBV7-2
TGTGCCAGCAAGTATTCGGGGACAGATACGCAGTATTTT,CASKYSGTDTQYF,-,few,13,TRBJ2-3,TRBV7-9
TGTGCCAGCAGTTTGCGGCGGGGGCGCACAGATACGCAGTATTTT,CASSLRRGRTDTQYF,-,many,15,TRBJ2-3,TRBV11-2
TGTGCCAGCAGCAGACAGAACAATGAGCAGTTCTTC,CASSRQNNEQFF,-,-,12,TRBJ2-1,TRBV7-6
TGTGCCAGCAGTCCACTCTACAATGAGCAGTTCTTC,CASSPLYNEQFF,-,few,12,TRBJ2-1,TRBV2
TGTGCCAGCAGCCTACGGGGGAGTATCTCCTATAATTCACCCCTCCACTTT,CASSLRGSISYNSPLHF,-,few,17,TRBJ1-6,TRBV4-2
TGTGCCAGCAGCCAGTTTCCCATTGAGGGAGTTGTGGGGAGCACCGGGGAGCTGTTTTTT,CASSQFPIEGVVGSTGELFF,-,-,20,TRBJ2-2,TRBV14
TGTGCCAGCAGTTGGACAGGGGACACTGAAGCTTTCTTT,CASSWTGDTEAFF,TRBD1,few,13,TRBJ1-1,TRBV7-9
TGCGCCAGCAGCTTGGACAGTGGCCAATATGGCTACACCTTC,CASSLDSGQYGYTF,-,few,14,TRBJ1-2,TRBV5-1
TGTGCCAGCAGACATGACGATGCGGAGACCCAGTACTTC,CASRHDDAETQYF,-,-,13,TRBJ2-5,TRBV28
TGTGCCAGCAGCTTAGATCGCAGGGCCACAATAATCGGTGTAAATTCACCCCTCCACTTT,CASSLDRRATIIGVNSPLHF,-,-,20,TRBJ1-6,TRBV11-2
TGTGCCAGCAGTTACTCGAGGACAGGGCGAAATCAGCCCCAGCATTTT,CASSYSRTGRNQPQHF,TRBD1,-,16,TRBJ1-5,TRBV6-5
TGTGCCAGCAGCTTAATACGGCTAGCGGAGGGAGGTGAGCAGTTCTTC,CASSLIRLAEGGEQFF,TRBD2,few,16,TRBJ2-1,TRBV7-3
TGTGCCAGCAGGGCAAGGACGGACGGTTGGGAGACCCAGTACTTC,CASRARTDGWETQYF,-,-,15,TRBJ2-5,TRBV7-6
TGTGCCAGCAGTGATTACGGGGAGCTGTTTTTT,CASSDYGELFF,-,few,11,TRBJ2-2,TRBV25-1
TGTGCCAGCAGCCAAAGGACGGGGACCCAAGAGACCCAGTACTTC,CASSQRTGTQETQYF,-,-,15,TRBJ2-5,TRBV14
TGTGCCAGCTCACTGGGACTTAACACAGATACGCAGTATTTT,CASSLGLNTDTQYF,-,few,14,TRBJ2-3,TRBV18
TGTGCCAGCAGCGCGGAGGGGACGGGGGATTCACCCCTCCACTTT,CASSAEGTGDSPLHF,-,-,15,TRBJ1-6,TRBV9
TGTGCCAGCAGTTACTCGAGATCTTCAGGGGTAAATTCACCCCTCCACTTT,CASSYSRSSGVNSPLHF,-,few,17,TRBJ1-6,TRBV6-5
TGTGCCACCAGTGAAGGCGTAGCGGGGCAGCCCCAGCATTTT,CATSEGVAGQPQHF,-,many,14,TRBJ1-5,TRBV24-1
TGCAGTGCTAGAGTTTCGGCAGGGAAGTACAATGAGCAGTTCTTC,CSARVSAGKYNEQFF,-,few,15,TRBJ2-1,TRBV20-1
TGCGCCAGCAGCTTGGGTTTTCGGGTGTTTGACACTGAAGCTTTCTTT,CASSLGFRVFDTEAFF,-,many,16,TRBJ1-1,TRBV5-1
TGTGCCAGCAGGCAGATATCGGGGGGGGCGAACAATCAGCCCCAGCATTTT,CASRQISGGANNQPQHF,-,many,17,TRBJ1-5,TRBV6-5
TGTGCCAGCAGCGAGGGGGGCCCCGATACGCAGTATTTT,CASSEGGPDTQYF,-,many,13,TRBJ2-3,TRBV7-3
TGCGCCAGCAGCTTGGATTCCAGTAACACCGGGGAGCTGTTTTTT,CASSLDSSNTGELFF,-,many,15,TRBJ2-2,TRBV5-1
TGTGCCAGCACCTGGGACAGACAAGAGACCCAGTACTTC,CASTWDRQETQYF,TRBD1,few,13,TRBJ2-5,TRBV6-1
TGTGCCAGCAGCCAACCAGCTCTAGCGGGGGGACCCGGGGAGCTGTTTTTT,CASSQPALAGGPGELFF,TRBD2,-,17,TRBJ2-2,TRBV3-1
TGCGCCAGCAGCAGACGGCACCAGCTAGACATTCAGTACTTC,CASSRRHQLDIQYF,-,few,14,TRBJ2-4,TRBV5-1
TGTGCCAGCAGCTACCGGGACGGGAAATCCAAAAACATTCAGTACTTC,CASSYRDGKSKNIQYF,-,-,16,TRBJ2-4,TRBV5-8
TGTGCCAGCAGCCCAGACAGGGCGGGATCACCCCTCCACTTT,CASSPDRAGSPLHF,TRBD1,few,14,TRBJ1-6,TRBV7-3
TGTGCCAGCAGTGAACCAGGATCTTTAGAGACCCAGTACTTC,CASSEPGSLETQYF,-,-,14,TRBJ2-5,TRBV6-1
TGCGCCAGCAGCTTGGGGGCAGGCTTCGCCACCGGGGAGCTGTTTTTT,CASSLGAGFATGELFF,-,-,16,TRBJ2-2,TRBV5-1
TGTGCCAGCAGCTTAGGTCAAGGGGAGATGGCTGAAGCTTTCTTT,CASSLGQGEMAEAFF,-,few,15,TRBJ1-1,TRBV11-2
TGCAGTGCTAGAGATCCCTTAGCGGGGGGGGGCACAGATACGCAGTATTTT,CSARDPLAGGGTDTQYF,TRBD2,-,17,TRBJ2-3,TRBV20-1
TGTGCCAGCAGCTTACAGGCTAGCGGAACTCTAAATGAGCAGTTCTTC,CASSLQASGTLNEQFF,TRBD2,few,16,TRBJ2-1,TRBV7-6
TGTGCCAGCTCAAACAGGGACAGACTAAAAGAGACCCAGTACTTC,CASSNRDRLKETQYF,TRBD1,-,15,TRBJ2-5,TRBV18
TGTGCCAGCAGCCAGACAGCCGGGACGGTCACCGGGGAGCTGTTTTTT,CASSQTAGTVTGELFF,-,few,16,TRBJ2-2,TRBV3-1
TGTGCCAGCAGCCAGCAGGGGGAGAATGAGCAGTTCTTC,CASSQQGENEQFF,TRBD1,few,13,TRBJ2-1,TRBV5-4
TGTGCCAGCAGAGGCCGCGACGAGACCCAGTACTTC,CASRGRDETQYF,-,many,12,TRBJ2-5,TRBV7-6
TGTGCCAGCAGTCGGACAGGCCACTCTGGAAACACCATATATTTT,CASSRTGHSGNTIYF,TRBD1,few,15,TRBJ1-3,TRBV27